This TCR beta chain came from a study of cytomegalovirus exposure and HLA in healthy donors. Study-level findings and limits: TCR beta V- and J-gene trimming, according to a later analysis, was linked to a missense DCLRE1C variant. High specificity and sensitivity for cytomegalovirus status were reported for the classifier.

A word on this clone: What it recognizes is unknown.

CDR1 MRHNA and CDR2 SNTAGT come from the germline V gene. The ends lost 4 bases at V and 7 bases at J; junction bases unmatched: 6. This CDR3 has 13 amino acids. Primers included in the PCR were 60 Vbeta and 13 Jbeta primers. Using immunoSEQ multiplex PCR, the repertoire was profiled, and TCRdb retains in-frame clones only, with some absent. The sample's table shows 55,000 to 75,000 clones. The receptor comes from a male donor in good health and CMV-seronegative. What was sequenced was PBMCs. The chain carries TRBV6-4 and TRBJ2-5; 7 bases are shared with TRBD2. CDR3 in amino acids: CASSVEAGRTQYF. Written as DNA, the CDR3 is TGTGCCAGCAGTGTAGAAGCGGGGCGGACCCAGTACTTC.